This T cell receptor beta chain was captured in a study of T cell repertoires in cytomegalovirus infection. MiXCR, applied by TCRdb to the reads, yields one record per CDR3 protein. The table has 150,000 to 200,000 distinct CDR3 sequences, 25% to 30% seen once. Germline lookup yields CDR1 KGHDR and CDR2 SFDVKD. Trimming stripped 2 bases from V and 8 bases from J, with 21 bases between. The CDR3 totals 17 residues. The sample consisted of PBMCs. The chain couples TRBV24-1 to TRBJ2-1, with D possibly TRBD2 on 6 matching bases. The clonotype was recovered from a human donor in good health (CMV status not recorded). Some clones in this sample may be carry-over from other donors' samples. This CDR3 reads CATSDSDGGRRTDEQFF. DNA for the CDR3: TGTGCCACCAGTGATTCTGACGGGGGACGCCGTACGGATGAGCAGTTCTTC.